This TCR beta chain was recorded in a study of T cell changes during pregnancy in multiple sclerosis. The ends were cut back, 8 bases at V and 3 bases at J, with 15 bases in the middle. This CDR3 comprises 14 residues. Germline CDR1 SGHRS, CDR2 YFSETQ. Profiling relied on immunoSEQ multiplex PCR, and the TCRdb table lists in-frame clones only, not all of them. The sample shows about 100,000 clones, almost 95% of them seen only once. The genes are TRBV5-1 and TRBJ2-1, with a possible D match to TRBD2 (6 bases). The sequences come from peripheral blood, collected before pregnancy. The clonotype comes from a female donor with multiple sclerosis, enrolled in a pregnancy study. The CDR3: CARMGGLIYNEQFF. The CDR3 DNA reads TGCGCCAGGATGGGGGGACTGATCTACAATGAGCAGTTCTTC.